Below are 27 T cell receptor beta chains sequenced from a single sample in a study of beta chain features in type 1 diabetes listed by TCRdb under 2018. Receptor libraries were prepared by the immunoSEQ multiplex PCR assay. The entire isolated RNA was reverse transcribed using the High Capacity cDNA Reverse Transcription Kit, and thus expressed TCRB transcripts were sequenced. This immuneACCESS table, as held by TCRdb, lists in-frame sequences with V and J called but not all clones. Of the missing ones, under half trace to an unresolved V gene in checked studies; the others have no known cause. Here the sample has some 240,000 clones; approximately 11% occur a single time. 1% to 1.5% of the sample goes to the ten largest clones. Sequencing was done on a sample of central memory CD4+ T cells from blood. The source of these receptors is a man aged 18 to 30 in good health.

The chain joins TRBV7-2 to TRBJ2-7; D call uncertain. This CDR3 region has 14 residues. V was trimmed by 5 bases and J by 3 bases, leaving 14 bases between them. From germline, CDR1 is SGHTA and CDR2 FQGNSA. This chain's CDR3 is CASSPGPRSYEQYF. The DNA of the CDR3 is TGTGCCAGCAGCCCCGGACCAAGGAGCTACGAGCAGTACTTC.

This clone was detected only a few times. The chain links TRBV18 to TRBJ2-5; possibly TRBD1 or TRBD2 for D (5 bases each). The CDR3 consists of 14 residues. V lost 6 bases to trimming and J lost 4 bases, with 15 bases between them. Germline V CDR1 and CDR2: KGHSH, LQKENI. This CDR3 reads CASSFARGRETQYF. The DNA for the CDR3 is TGTGCCAGCTCCTTCGCTAGGGGACGAGAGACCCAGTACTTC.

This clone showed up just a few times. The CDR3, as DNA: TGCAGCGTCGGGGGCGGGGCTGAAGCTTTCTTT. Translated: CSVGGGAEAFF. V usage is TRBV29-1 and J usage is TRBJ1-1; D may be TRBD1 (6 bases). Germline V CDR1 and CDR2: SQVTM, ANQGSEA. The CDR3 is 11 residues long. Trimming took off 6 bases at V and 6 bases at J, with 11 bases between the two ends.

V gene TRBV7-3 combines with J gene TRBJ2-1; weak D call: TRBD2 (6 bases). The CDR3 is 16 amino acids. The V end lost 5 bases, the J end lost 4 bases, and 18 bases lay between the germline ends. The germline V gene encodes CDR1 SGHTA and CDR2 FQGTGA. The CDR3 bases are TGTGCCAGCAGCCCGTCGGGACTTCTCGGGTACAATGAGCAGTTCTTC. It codes for CASSPSGLLGYNEQFF.

This sequence joins TRBV5-1 and TRBJ2-4; 7 bases are shared with TRBD1. The CDR3 is 15 amino acids. Per the germline V gene, CDR1 is SGHRS and CDR2 is YFSETQ. Unmatched junction bases numbered 4, after V lost 2 bases and J lost 2 bases. The CDR3 protein is CASSFSGGTKNIQYF. The CDR3 DNA follows: TGCGCCAGCAGCTTTTCAGGGGGTACCAAAAACATTCAGTACTTC.

This clone was picked up a small number of times. The chain joins TRBV11-2 to TRBJ2-3, with D possibly being TRBD1 (6 bases). The germline gives CDR1 SGHAT, CDR2 FQNNGV. This CDR3 is 12 amino acids long. Trimming shortened V by 3 bases and J by 5 bases, and 6 bases separated the two germline ends. The CDR3 nucleotides are TGTGCCAGCAGCTTCAGGGGAGATACGCAGTATTTT. This gives the protein CASSFRGDTQYF.

This clone was detected a few times. V usage is TRBV2 and J usage is TRBJ2-3; D is unclear. The CDR3 consists of 16 residues. Germline-derived CDR1 and CDR2 are SNHLY and FYNNEI. Trimming removed 3 bases at V and 1 base at J, with 14 bases between. CDR3 protein: CASSDRVGGGTDTQYF. In DNA form, the CDR3 reads TGTGCCAGCAGTGATCGCGTAGGTGGGGGCACAGATACGCAGTATTTT. The full variable domain, completed using reference TRBV2 and TRBJ2-3, is EPEVTQTPSHQVTQMGQEVILRCVPISNHLYFYWYRQILGQKVEFLVSFYNNEISEKSEIFDDQFSVERPDGSNFTLKIRSTKLEDSAMYFCASSDRVGGGTDTQYFGPGTRLTVL.

This clone was observed a few times. The J gene is TRBJ2-3, the V gene TRBV2; 9 nucleotides line up with TRBD2. Trimming removed 4 bases from V and 2 bases from J; junction bases left unmatched: 4. The CDR3 loop spans 15 amino acids. CDR1 and CDR2 from the germline V gene are SNHLY and FYNNEI. This CDR3 reads CASSALAGITDTQYF. CDR3 nucleotides: TGTGCCAGCAGTGCCCTAGCGGGGATCACAGATACGCAGTATTTT.

This clone was observed many times. The CDR3 spells CASSLEGGRGYEQYF. Written as DNA, the CDR3 is TGTGCCAGCAGTTTGGAAGGCGGGAGGGGATACGAGCAGTACTTC. The genes are TRBV7-2 and TRBJ2-7, with TRBD2 matching over 9 bases. Germline CDR1 SGHTA, CDR2 FQGNSA. The CDR3 loop spans 15 amino acids. With 6 bases clipped from V and 4 bases from J, the junction kept 10 bases outside the gene matches. Combining the CDR3 with reference TRBV7-2 and TRBJ2-7 gives the whole variable domain GAGVSQSPSNKVTEKGKDVELRCDPISGHTALYWYRQSLGQGLEFLIYFQGNSAPDKSGLPSDRFSAERTGGSVSTLTIQRTQQEDSAVYLCASSLEGGRGYEQYFGPGTRLTVT.

The gene calls are TRBV25-1 and TRBJ2-4; D call uncertain. Trimming shortened V by 3 bases and J by 6 bases, and 6 bases separated the two germline ends. The CDR3 is 12 residues long. From germline, CDR1 is MGHDK and CDR2 SYGVNS. In DNA, the CDR3 is TGTGCCAGCAGTGAGGGTAGAAACATTCAGTACTTC. Translated: CASSEGRNIQYF.

This chain uses TRBV30 with TRBJ1-5; 8 bases fit TRBD1. V lost 3 bases to trimming and J lost 4 bases; unmatched junction nucleotides: 5. Germline V gene sequence: CDR1 GTSNPN, CDR2 SVGIG (reference sequence). The CDR3 is 14 amino acids. The CDR3 loop reads CAWSPTGANQPQHF. The CDR3 DNA sequence: TGTGCCTGGAGCCCGACAGGGGCAAATCAGCCCCAGCATTTT.

The chain couples TRBV5-1 to TRBJ2-3; 12 positions agree with TRBD2. CDR3 length: 16 residues. J lost 0 bases, V lost 4 bases, and 3 bases had no gene match. CDR1 is SGHRS, CDR2 YFSETQ, per germline. CDR3 loop: CASSAGTSGSTDTQYF. CDR3 nucleotide sequence: TGCGCCAGCAGCGCTGGGACTAGCGGGAGCACAGATACGCAGTATTTT.

The chain combines TRBV19 with TRBJ1-2, with 7 bases lining up with TRBD1. Germline CDR1 and CDR2: LNHDA and SQIVND (reference sequence). CDR3 size: 14 residues. J lost 8 bases, V lost 3 bases, and 9 bases had no gene match. CDR3 DNA sequence: TGTGCCAGTAGTATCAGGGGGTTGTATGGCGGCTACACCTTC. This codes for CASSIRGLYGGYTF.

In this sample, this clone turned up many times. This rearrangement joins TRBV5-4 to TRBJ2-1; no firm D call. Germline V gene sequence: CDR1 SGHNT, CDR2 YYREEE (reference sequence). CDR3 size: 18 residues. With 4 bases removed from V and 2 bases from J, the gap between germline ends came to 22 bases. The CDR3: CASSPRTGPIGAYNEQFF. The CDR3, as DNA: TGTGCCAGCAGCCCACGAACCGGGCCCATTGGGGCCTACAATGAGCAGTTCTTC.

In this sample, this clone turned up a few times. The chain uses TRBV5-4 and TRBJ2-3; 7 nucleotides line up with TRBD2. CDR1 SGHNT and CDR2 YYREEE come from the germline V gene (reference sequence). The trim removed 0 bases at V and 5 bases at J, leaving 6 bases unmatched. This CDR3 contains 15 residues. The CDR3 protein is CASSLGGLSRDTQYF. In DNA form, the CDR3 reads TGTGCCAGCAGCTTGGGGGGACTATCGAGAGATACGCAGTATTTT.

The J gene is TRBJ2-2, the V gene TRBV5-4, with D unclear. The CDR3 consists of 13 residues. Trimming left V 4 bases short and J 6 bases short, with 10 bases between. Per the germline V gene, CDR1 is SGHNT and CDR2 is YYREEE (reference sequence). The CDR3 loop reads CASSPLKAGELFF. Here the CDR3 DNA reads TGTGCCAGCAGCCCCCTAAAGGCCGGGGAGCTGTTTTTT.

With respect to this clone: This specimen includes other DNA sequences encoding the same CDR3. The chain couples TRBV30 to TRBJ2-7, with 11 bases matching TRBD1. The CDR3 length is 14 residues. Germline V gene lookup returns CDR1 GTSNPN and CDR2 SVGIG (reference sequence). Unmatched junction bases numbered 4, after V lost 4 bases and J lost 2 bases. The CDR3 sequence: CAWTRTGGAYEQYF. As DNA, the CDR3 is TGTGCCTGGACCCGGACAGGGGGCGCCTACGAGCAGTACTTC. Together with reference TRBV30 and TRBJ2-7, the CDR3 gives the full variable domain: SQTIHQWPATLVQPVGSPLSLECTVEGTSNPNLYWYRQAAGRGLQLLFYSVGIGQISSEVPQNLSASRPQDRQFILSSKKLLLSDSGFYLCAWTRTGGAYEQYFGPGTRLTVT.

A few counts support this clone. This chain connects TRBV7-2 to TRBJ2-1; 9 nucleotides align to TRBD2. The V and J ends lost 5 bases and 5 bases, in that order; junction bases with no gene match: 7. CDR1 is SGHTA, CDR2 FQGNSA, per germline. The CDR3 covers 15 residues. CDR3 loop: CASSLEREENNEQFF. As DNA, the CDR3 is TGTGCCAGCAGCCTTGAGCGGGAGGAGAACAATGAGCAGTTCTTC.

The chain couples TRBV7-2 to TRBJ2-5, with 9 positions matching TRBD1. The germline V gene has CDR1 SGHTA and CDR2 FQGNSA. V lost 5 bases and J lost 5; bases outside the gene matches: 9. The CDR3 totals 15 residues. The CDR3 sequence: CASSPTGTGSETQYF. CDR3 coding DNA: TGTGCCAGCAGCCCCACCGGGACAGGGAGCGAGACCCAGTACTTC.

This clone was seen only a few times. V usage is TRBV4-3 and J usage is TRBJ2-5, with D perhaps being TRBD1 or TRBD2 (5 bases each). CDR1 is LGHNA and CDR2 is YSLEER in the germline V gene. The CDR3 runs to 14 residues. V was cut by 0 bases and J by 3 bases, with 8 bases left in between. For the CDR3, the DNA is TGCGCCAGCAGCCAAGACGGGACGGAAGAGACCCAGTACTTC. It is translated as CASSQDGTEETQYF.

The J gene is TRBJ2-3, the V gene TRBV11-2; D might be TRBD1 or TRBD2, each matching 5 bases. The CDR3 runs 16 residues. Germline loops: CDR1 SGHAT, CDR2 FQNNGV. The V gene lost 5 bases and the J gene lost 1 base, with 16 bases spanning the gap. The CDR3 DNA reads as TGTGCCAGCAGCCCCTCCGGCCGGGGCGGCACAGATACGCAGTATTTT. Translating gives CASSPSGRGGTDTQYF.

The chain joins TRBV30 to TRBJ2-7; TRBD1 matches 7 bases. J lost 1 base, V lost 8 bases, and 8 bases had no gene match. CDR3 length equals 13 residues. Germline CDR1 is GTSNPN and CDR2 is SVGIG (reference sequence). The CDR3 DNA reads TGTGCCGGCTCCCGGGACAGTTCCTACGAGCAGTACTTC. Translation: CAGSRDSSYEQYF.

This chain joins TRBV29-1 and TRBJ2-1; D might be TRBD2 (6 bases). V lost 4 bases to trimming and J lost 5 bases, with 15 bases between them. This CDR3 is 14 amino acids long. CDR1 and CDR2 (germline): SQVTM, ANQGSEA. The CDR3 reads CSVVAARENNEQFF. The DNA of the CDR3 is TGCAGCGTTGTAGCGGCGAGGGAGAACAATGAGCAGTTCTTC.

This clone was seen more than once but under ten times. This sequence joins TRBV14 and TRBJ1-4; D call uncertain. V was cut by 0 bases and J by 7 bases, with 12 bases left in between. Germline CDR1 is SGHDN and CDR2 is FVKESK. This CDR3 contains 15 residues. CDR3 loop: CASSQDLGPGEKLFF. The CDR3 DNA reads as TGTGCCAGCAGCCAAGATCTCGGCCCTGGTGAAAAACTGTTTTTT. The complete variable domain, with remaining parts taken from reference TRBV14 and TRBJ1-4, reads EAGVTQFPSHSVIEKGQTVTLRCDPISGHDNLYWYRRVMGKEIKFLLHFVKESKQDESGMPNNRFLAERTGGTYSTLKVQPAELEDSGVYFCASSQDLGPGEKLFFGSGTQLSVL.

V gene TRBV7-2 combines with J gene TRBJ2-5; possibly TRBD2 for D (5 bases). Germline assignment: CDR1 SGHTA and CDR2 FQGNSA. The length of the CDR3 is 13 residues. Trimming pared 2 bases from V and 5 bases from J, leaving 9 bases between. In DNA form, the CDR3 reads TGTGCCAGCAGCTTACGGCGGGCGGAGACCCAGTACTTC. Translated, it gives CASSLRRAETQYF. The entire variable domain, with the rest obtained from reference TRBV7-2 and TRBJ2-5, is as follows: GAGVSQSPSNKVTEKGKDVELRCDPISGHTALYWYRQSLGQGLEFLIYFQGNSAPDKSGLPSDRFSAERTGGSVSTLTIQRTQQEDSAVYLCASSLRRAETQYFGPGTRLLVL.

V and J are TRBV6-6 and TRBJ1-5, with D unresolved. The CDR3 totals 13 residues. Trimming took 6 bases from V and 0 from J, leaving 6 bases between them. CDR1 is MNHNY and CDR2 is SVGAGI in the germline V gene (reference sequence). CDR3 residues: CASREGSNQPQHF. The CDR3 bases are TGTGCCAGCAGAGAGGGTAGCAATCAGCCCCAGCATTTT.

This clone was counted many times. The chain has TRBV21-1 and TRBJ2-4. TRBV21-1 is designated a pseudogene. This CDR3 is 13 amino acids long. CDR3 nucleotides: TGTGCCAGCAGCAAAGAGTCCAAAAACATTCAGTACTTC. This codes for CASSKESKNIQYF.